The T cell receptor beta chain under discussion was sequenced for a study of T-cell reconstitution after alpha-beta-depleted transplantation in children. Unique molecular identifiers were used in preparing the TCRbeta library. Each CDR3 protein is one row after TCRdb ran MiXCR on the PCR reads. The repertoire consists of approximately 390,000 distinct CDR3 sequences, with approximately 10% occurring once and the leading ten covering nearly 5.5%. V lost 6 bases to trimming and J lost 3 bases, with 12 bases between them. Per the germline V gene, CDR1 is SNHLY and CDR2 is FYNNEI. This CDR3 spans 14 amino acids.

This TCR came from a human donor who donated a stem cell graft to a child with acute myeloid leukemia. The chain joins TRBV2 to TRBJ2-1; D uncertain. The sequencing used PBMCs from the stem cell graft donor, collected from the stem cell graft. The CDR3 nucleotides read TGTGCCAGCAGACCCTTGGGCGGCTACAATGAGCAGTTCTTC. Protein: CASRPLGGYNEQFF.